The T cell receptor beta chain described here comes from a study of blood T cell repertoires in COVID-19. Study details: The cDNA or gDNA used as material had been derived from T cells, B-cell-depleted T cells, or PBMCs.

The trim removed 5 bases at V and 3 bases at J, leaving 9 bases unmatched. The germline V gene has CDR1 SGHTA and CDR2 FQGNSA. CDR3 size: 15 residues. Which cohort a participant joined came from the clinical history participants gave. Per the original methods: Reference gene primer amplification gave estimated nucleated cell counts. The protocol was immunoSEQ multiplex PCR, while the TCRdb copy is restricted to in-frame clones and leaves out a portion. V, J and clone size were drawn from that table, and D and trimming were deduced from the DNA. This sample has 150,000 or so clones, with under 90% found just once.

The specimen was PBMCs or T cells enriched from blood (not recorded which). V gene TRBV7-2 combines with J gene TRBJ2-7; 8 nucleotides agree with TRBD1. The receptor was isolated from a woman aged 50 to 65 who had recovered from COVID-19. As DNA, the CDR3 is TGTGCCAGCAGCGTTGGACAGGGTAGGATCTACGAGCAGTACTTC. It translates to CASSVGQGRIYEQYF.